The 9 T cell receptor beta chains listed next were all sequenced from one sample in a study of PD-L1 blockade in urothelial cancer. Clones were sequenced by immunoSEQ multiplex PCR, and TCRdb holds only the in-frame ones, with some missing. Of tens of thousands of clones listed, approximately 80% are singletons. This sample comprised PBMCs, obtained around atezolizumab (anti-PD-L1) treatment. The receptor set was obtained from a man between 65 and 85 years old with urothelial cancer.

As DNA, the CDR3 is TGCAGCGGTGGGACAGGAATGAACACTGAAGCTTTCTTT. Amino acid sequence: CSGGTGMNTEAFF. V usage is TRBV29-1 and J usage is TRBJ1-1; 8 bases agree with TRBD1. Germline lookup yields CDR1 SQVTM and CDR2 ANQGSEA. V lost 7 bases and J lost 0; bases outside the gene matches: 4. This CDR3 has 13 amino acids.

This clone was counted only a few times. The gene calls are TRBV5-4 and TRBJ2-1; D uncertain. The V gene's germline CDR1 is SGHNT and CDR2 YYREEE (reference sequence). CDR3 size: 12 residues. Between the trimmed V and J ends, which lost 4 bases and 9 bases, there was a span of 11 bases. In nucleotides, the CDR3 is TGTGCCAGCAGCCTACACGCAGGTGAGCAGTTCTTC. This translates into CASSLHAGEQFF.

The CDR3 here is CASSLTGGMGGYTF. In nucleotides, the CDR3 is TGTGCCAGCAGCTTAACGGGGGGAATGGGGGGCTACACCTTC. This chain uses TRBV7-3 with TRBJ1-2; TRBD1 might be the D (5 bases). V lost 0 bases and J 8 bases, leaving 13 bases between the germline ends. The CDR3 covers 14 residues. Germline V gene data show CDR1 as SGHTA and CDR2 as FQGTGA.

V usage is TRBV5-1 and J usage is TRBJ2-5, with 7 positions matching TRBD1. V trimming: 2 bases; J trimming: 2 bases; junction bases outside the gene matches: 6. The CDR3 contains 15 residues. From germline, CDR1 is SGHRS and CDR2 YFSETQ. The CDR3 nucleotides are TGCGCCAGCAGCTTAAAGGACAGGTTACAAGAGACCCAGTACTTC. Its protein is CASSLKDRLQETQYF.

V is TRBV10-2 and J is TRBJ2-7, with TRBD2 matching over 8 bases. The CDR3 has 13 residues. V gave up 4 bases and J gave up 6 bases; unmatched junction bases: 5. Germline V lookup: CDR1 WSHSY, CDR2 SAAADI. The CDR3 region has the DNA TGCGCCAGCAGTGGGGTCACTAGCGGCGAGCAGTACTTC. Protein: CASSGVTSGEQYF.

J is TRBJ2-3 and V is TRBV5-1, with 11 positions matching TRBD2. Germline V gene data show CDR1 as SGHRS and CDR2 as YFSETQ. The CDR3 loop spans 15 amino acids. After removal of 7 bases from V and 5 bases from J, the junction contained 9 bases not matched to a gene. This CDR3 is CASGISGGAKDTQYF. CDR3 sequence (DNA): TGCGCCAGCGGAATTAGCGGGGGGGCTAAAGATACGCAGTATTTT.

The CDR3 DNA follows: TGTGCCAGCAGCTTATCTTCCTTAAACAATGAGCAGTTCTTC. This codes for CASSLSSLNNEQFF. V and J are TRBV7-3 and TRBJ2-1; D unresolved. Germline V gene data show CDR1 as SGHTA and CDR2 as FQGTGA. The V gene lost 2 bases and the J gene lost 5 bases, with 10 bases spanning the gap. CDR3 length equals 14 residues.

This chain connects TRBV7-2 to TRBJ1-5; possible D gene TRBD1, 5 bases. Germline lookup yields CDR1 SGHTA and CDR2 FQGNSA. The CDR3 sequence is 15 residues long. The V end was cut by 3 bases, the J end by 1 base, with 10 bases between. CDR3 sequence reads: CASSLEGSSNQPQHF. The CDR3 bases are TGTGCCAGCAGCTTGGAGGGGTCAAGCAATCAGCCCCAGCATTTT.

J is TRBJ2-3 and V is TRBV9; D might be TRBD2 (7 bases). This CDR3 is built from 15 residues. Looked up from germline, CDR1 is SGDLS and CDR2 is YYNGEE. V was trimmed by 0 bases and J by 6 bases, leaving 14 bases between them. The CDR3 region is CASSVGAGATDTQYF. The CDR3 DNA is TGTGCCAGCAGCGTAGGGGCGGGGGCTACGGATACGCAGTATTTT. Drawing the rest from reference TRBV9 and TRBJ2-3, the complete variable domain is DSGVTQTPKHLITATGQRVTLRCSPRSGDLSVYWYQQSLDQGLQFLIQYYNGEERAKGNILERFSAQQFPDLHSELNLSSLELGDSALYFCASSVGAGATDTQYFGPGTRLTVL.